One T cell receptor (beta chain) is described in this entry. This clone was counted a single time. Which antigen it targets is not known. The record has no base qualities; no much larger clone is one base away. From V the trimming removes 3 bases and from J it removes 5 bases, while the gene matches leave 2 bases of the junction unaccounted for. From a lookup of the germline V gene (reference sequence), CDR1 and CDR2 are SEHNR and FQNEAQ. Its CDR3 holds 14 amino acids, cysteine through phenylalanine. The only DNA kept is the CDR3, 42 bases in frame from the first base. The sample comes from a study of T cell responses to AZD1222 COVID-19 vaccine (dated by TCRdb to about 2021). Background on the whole study: TCR sequencing was performed for some 250 trial participants, of whom about 200 were given two doses of AZD1222 and 26 were given two doses of MenACWY control vaccine. Enrollment into the trials was organized by age into subgroups of 18-55, 56-69 and 70-plus years, and those subgroups contained roughly 150, 30 and 60 TCR-sequenced participants, respectively. General findings and caveats noted by the study authors: Conclusions about previously exposed vaccinees are limited because only a handful of AZD1222 recipients were SARS-CoV-2 seropositive at baseline. The vaccine-associated CD4 TCRs covered the entire spike protein, and the dominant responses fell in regions 160-218 and 743-854. Reportedly, close to half of the unique spike-specific TCRs recognized epitopes lying outside the regions that are mutated in the B.1.351 and B.1.1.7 variants. Most participants were white British and females outnumbered males, and the authors suggested that clonal diversity may have been underestimated. A significant rise in spike-specific TCR breadth and depth was observed after two AZD1222 doses relative to day 0 and relative to MenACWY recipients. The 56-69-year group was small, and its depth increase did not reach significance, likely because of low power. Because no samples from the day 14 peak response were available, repertoires could be characterized only after the peak T cell response.

Explained via the paper, the time point label denotes: about 28 days (+/-7) after the second vaccine dose. AZD1222 recipients whose second dose came at about 4 weeks and those whose second dose came at about 12 weeks were combined into one group, since spike-specific TCR depth and breadth did not differ between the two schedules. The vaccinee samples were drawn from two UK trials, COV001 and COV002, one of which was a single-blind randomized controlled phase 2/3 trial testing AZD1222 (ChAdOx1 nCoV-19) in healthy adults. Trial participant PBMC samples were collected at day 0 and day 28 after the second dose for TCRbeta chain sequencing. The CDR3 regions of human TCRbeta chains were analyzed by immunosequencing. The paper's processing steps were these. Repertoire TCRs were matched against a reference library of SARS-CoV-2-specific TCRs generated with the MIRA antigen-specificity platform. Breadth meant the fraction of unique TCRs that were SARS-CoV-2-associated, whereas depth meant the fraction of total T cells that were SARS-CoV-2-associated. Using the MIRA data, each spike-specific TCR was mapped to the spike region that the TCR reacts to and placed in a CD4 or CD8 class. Log10-transformed breadth and depth values were compared by one-way ANOVA with Sidak's multiple comparisons tests. Imported from immuneACCESS, the table was reduced by TCRdb to in-frame sequences with V and J called. These copies leave out some clones; in studies compared against another copy, an unresolved V gene accounts for under half, and the cause of the remainder is not known. V and J calls and clone size are given by that table; D and trimming were obtained from the DNA. Counted in this sample were 120,000 or so clones; 86% of them appeared once. The biggest ten clones account for roughly a sixth of the sample.

This clonotype was obtained from an adult who received the AZD1222 COVID-19 vaccine. The material was peripheral blood, obtained 28 days after the second AZD1222 dose. The chain is encoded by TRBV7-9 joined to TRBJ2-7, and 12 junction bases match TRBD1. CDR3 loop: CASSFGTGGDEQYF. The nucleotides are TGTGCCAGCAGCTTCGGGACAGGGGGCGACGAGCAGTACTTC.